This T cell receptor beta chain was documented in a study of cytomegalovirus exposure and HLA in healthy donors (dated by TCRdb to about 2017). General notes on the study: In an earlier analysis of under 750 of the donors, around 290 Gb of sequence data and 95 million to 130 million unique TCR beta sequences from 150 million to 200 million T cells were reported. Donor age, sex, ethnicity and CMV serostatus were compiled alongside the repertoire data. In a later analysis, previously published TCR beta repertoires from 550 to 700 donors were re-analyzed and high-resolution HLA genotyping was added so that TCR occurrence patterns could be studied. In an earlier analysis of roughly 580 of the donors, high-throughput TCR beta sequencing was used to judge whether each TCR beta V gene segment behaved as functional or pseudogenic. In the later analysis, no new phenotypic data were used to find candidate immune exposures; instead, reliance was placed on TCR beta sequences and their occurrence across donors. Both class I and class II loci were covered by HLA typing, at four-digit resolution. The aim of the study was to test whether cataloging public T cell receptors could identify signatures of past pathogen exposure. Typing coverage differed by locus: A, B, C, DRB1 and DQB1 were typed in about 620-640 donors, DQA1 in around 500, DPA1 in over 600, and DPB1 in about 450. In a later genetic analysis, genome-wide SNP genotypes for about 65% of the 666 donors were used, and that subset was treated as a discovery cohort. On average, around 230,000 unique TCR beta nucleotide sequences were sequenced per donor among fewer than 500 genotyped donors of the cohort, with 15% to 20% of those sequences being non-productive. Approximately 300 gigabases of sequencing data and approximately 85 million unique TCR sequences were included in an early release covering around 600 HLA-typed donors. Because of strong linkage in the cohort, 5 or 6 DR-DQ haplotypes were treated as single units for association and clustering. All discovery cohort repertoires had been generated on a single sequencing platform. Of the 398 genotyped donors, 65% to 90% fell in the genetic ancestry cluster associated with self-reported Caucasian donors. Besides the first cohort of 550 to 750 subjects, a separate validation cohort made up of roughly 120 different subjects was used. The study combined high-throughput TCR immunosequencing, statistical association of individual TCRs with disease status, and machine learning to predict cytomegalovirus infection status. The study profiled the T cell repertoires of approximately 700 subjects by immunosequencing and related them to cytomegalovirus serostatus. Findings and caveats that apply to the study as a whole: In a later analysis, over 15,000 TCR beta sequences were associated with specific HLA alleles at a false discovery rate of 0.05. Compared with the 666-donor mean, donors in an Asian-associated ancestry cluster had fewer N-insertions in productive TCRs, according to a later genetic analysis. Three of the identified cytomegalovirus-associated TCR beta chains were confirmed in vitro to be specific for cytomegalovirus antigens. Correlated functional status among segregating V segments might reflect linkage disequilibrium, but an unknown experimental factor could not be ruled out. Most TCR sequences were seen in very few donors, while some public TCRs were found in many individuals. The presence/absence analyses assumed that sequencing depth was roughly uniform across donors, and that assumption may not be true. Because counts were too low, about 18 rarely observed V segments, including chromosome 9 orphons, were excluded from the earlier analysis of fewer than 650 of the donors. A total of around 150 TCR beta chains were listed by the study as associated with cytomegalovirus. Because the 87-base-pair reads could not distinguish some IMGT-functional V segments, including TRBV6-2 and TRBV6-3, those segments were excluded. According to a later analysis, TCR association rates differed among HLA loci, with DRB1 alleles showing the most associated TCRs and HLA-C alleles showing the fewest. Because some donors lacked HLA typing at each locus, the association tests relied only on the typed subset. It was suggested by the authors that the approach could potentially be generalized to other disease states and immunological phenotypes. Broadly in line with IMGT annotations, most TCR beta V segments showed up in productive rearrangements about 87% or about 30% of the time in an earlier analysis of 587 of the donors. The cohort was sequenced for TCR beta chains only, and without alpha or paired-chain data the features that could be detected were limited. Several of the top co-occurrence clusters appeared to be linked to parvovirus B19, influenza, CMV and Epstein-Barr virus, according to a later analysis. When HLA alleles, especially DR and DQ, strongly co-occurred, TCR associations were difficult to assign to individual alleles. Most CMV-associated TCR beta chains appeared to be HLA-restricted in a later analysis, and the HLA associations seemed to be driven largely by CMV exposure. A cluster of highly shared sequence variants was judged likely to be a technical artifact of the sequencing pipeline. In both the original and validation cohorts, the classifier was reported to diagnose cytomegalovirus status with high specificity and sensitivity. A further reported finding was that TCR beta sequences accurately predicted the HLA-A and HLA-B alleles for most subjects in the first cohort. A later genetic analysis associated a missense DCLRE1C variant with V-gene and J-gene trimming of TCR beta chains, and an independent cohort replicated the association. In a later analysis, HLA-associated TCR beta chains were found to be more clonally expanded and to have lower generation probabilities than equally common non-associated chains. For the cohort, immune exposure information was limited to CMV serostatus.

Library preparation employed the immunoSEQ multiplex PCR assay. The multiplex PCR relied on a mix of 60 forward primers for TCR Vbeta segments and 13 reverse primers for TCR Jbeta segments. A multiplex PCR assay on genomic DNA amplified the CDR3 region of rearranged TCR beta genes. Amplified TCR beta libraries were sequenced as 87-base-pair reads on the Illumina HiSeq System. The study's own analysis went as follows. In a later analysis, 80 million or so unique TCR beta chains were counted across the 500 to 850 repertoires, and approximately 9.9 million of these chains were shared by at least two donors. A nearest-neighbor algorithm error-corrected the raw reads and collapsed the reads into unique sequences, merging closely related sequences to remove PCR and sequencing errors. Alignment of CDR3 sequences to IMGT reference sequences was used to assign V, D and J gene segments. For a sequence to be retained, at least a six-nucleotide match to both a V gene segment and a J gene segment was required. A rearrangement counted as productive if the CDR3 had no stop codons and remained in frame with V and J, and every other rearrangement counted as non-productive. CDR3 was defined by IMGT convention, running from the second conserved V-encoded cysteine to the conserved J-encoded phenylalanine. Sequences without an unambiguous match to a single V gene segment were excluded from the earlier analysis of 450 to 650 of the donors. An earlier analysis of a few hundred of the donors called V segments functional above 56.7% productive rearrangements and segregating when the between-donor standard deviation exceeded 5%. A statistical classification framework was developed to diagnose cytomegalovirus status using the catalog of TCR beta chain sequences. In a later analysis, V and J genes were assigned by comparing TCR nucleotide sequences against IMGT/GENE-DB human TR gene sequences. Using the TCRdist pipeline, a later analysis assigned CDR3 sequences along with most-parsimonious VDJ recombination scenarios. In a later analysis, every TCR beta chain was defined by the combination of its CDR3 amino acid sequence and its V-gene family, and reads without a unique V-gene family were dropped. To address suspected cross-contamination and a sequencing artifact, a later analysis removed under 600 highly shared, low-generation-probability nucleotide sequences. In a later analysis, a clonal expansion index for each public chain was calculated from normalized within-repertoire ranks of inferred template counts. A later analysis computed generation probabilities with a VDJ recombination model fitted to out-of-frame rearrangements, and checked the results against IGoR. Hypergeometric tests were used in a later analysis to score TCR-TCR, TCR-HLA and TCR-CMV co-occurrence, with a repertoire-size bias correction applied to the TCR pairs. In a later analysis, false discovery rates were estimated by permuting HLA or CMV assignments 20 times. In a later analysis, co-occurring TCRs were grouped using DBSCAN, with TCRdist sequence similarity added in when clustering inside HLA-allele-positive subsets. Repertoires with fewer than 30,000 or more than 120,000 public chains, plus five repertoires with anomalous nucleotide sharing, were excluded from co-occurrence clustering. The table comes from immuneACCESS by way of TCRdb, which keeps in-frame sequences with V and J called. Part of the clones is missing from these tables; in studies checked, under half for an unresolved V gene and the rest for unknown reasons. V and J calls and clone size are as listed in that table; D and trimming were resolved from the DNA. The sample table on file contains 150,000 to 200,000 clones. Together, the top ten hold approximately 0.82% of the sample.

CDR1 and CDR2, looked up from the germline V gene, are SGHRS and YFSETQ. From cysteine to phenylalanine, the CDR3 is 12 amino acids long. CDR3 DNA only is kept here, 36 bases in frame from base 1. V and J lose 0 bases and 4 bases, and a span of 3 bases separates them. In total, approximately 700 healthy bone marrow donors made up the cohort. Cohort members were all nominally healthy when sampled, although unrecorded immune exposures were likely present. The donor tested CMV seropositive, placing the donor among the 250 to 300 seropositive members of the cohort. A peripheral blood sample was collected from each donor, and TCR beta sequencing was performed on peripheral blood mononuclear cells. Genomic DNA was extracted from the blood cell samples with the Qiagen DNeasy Blood Extraction Kit. In regard to this clone: There is no known antigen for this receptor.

The chain couples TRBV5-1 to TRBJ2-3; the D gene remains uncertain. Sequencing was performed on PBMCs. This sequence was found in a woman aged 18-29 years in good health and CMV-seropositive. In nucleotide form, the sequence is TGCGCCAGCAGCTTGGCCTCAGATACGCAGTATTTT. It translates to CASSLASDTQYF.